Detailed here is one T cell receptor (beta chain). The antigen remains undetermined. This sample was included in a study of T cells after yellow fever vaccination. Looking at the study overall: The fractions with low cell numbers were processed using SMART-Seq v4 Ultra Low Input. Study-wide results and caveats: Boosting was followed by the reappearance of most primary-vaccination clones (just under 97% CD4, around 91% CD8).

TCRdb reprocessed the 5' RACE reads via MiXCR and lists one record per CDR3 protein. The sample shows fewer than 450,000 distinct CDR3 sequences, approximately 4% of them seen only once. Trimming at V came to 5 bases and at J to 9 bases, leaving 12 bases not matched to a gene. Germline assignment: CDR1 KGHSH and CDR2 LQKENI. This CDR3 is 14 amino acids long. Sequences were derived from PBMCs, sampled 5 days after the yellow fever booster vaccination. The clonotype comes from a man younger than 30 who received the YFV17D yellow fever vaccine. The rearrangement uses TRBV18 and TRBJ2-7; 8 bases match TRBD1. CDR3 protein: CASSSGQEPQGQYV. The CDR3 DNA sequence: TGTGCCAGCTCATCGGGACAGGAACCACAGGGGCAGTACGTC.